Following are 30 T cell receptor beta chains from one sample sequenced in a study of vaccination effects on CD4 cells after COVID-19. No antigen has been identified for these receptors. Clones were sequenced by immunoSEQ multiplex PCR, and TCRdb holds only the in-frame ones, with some missing. The data show roughly 30,000 clones, with 73% seen just once and roughly 30% held by the top ten. Peptide-pool stimulation followed by sequencing identified expanded antigen-specific CD4+ clonotypes in the ViraFEST assay. Culture lasted under 13 days before CD4+ T cell isolation. Testing of the vaccine recipients showed negative nucleocapsid antibodies and no prior SARS-CoV-2 infection. This material consisted of CD4+ T cells from PBMCs cultured with HCoV-OC43 spike peptides, taken before COVID-19 vaccination. Stated subset: HCoV-OC43 spike overlapping peptide pool stimulation. The receptors originated from a human donor who received a COVID-19 vaccine.

V gene TRBV7-2 combines with J gene TRBJ1-5; TRBD1 aligns across 9 bases. V was pared by 6 bases and J by 5 bases, with 11 bases of the junction left unmatched. This CDR3 contains 16 residues. The germline CDR1 and CDR2 sequences are SGHTA and FQGNSA. The CDR3, as DNA: TGTGCCAGCAGGGAAACTGGGACAGGGAGGGATCAGCCCCAGCATTTT. It translates to CASRETGTGRDQPQHF.

The rearrangement links TRBV7-2 to TRBJ1-2; 8 bases are shared with TRBD1. Trimming took 1 base from V and 3 from J; bases not matched to a gene: 4. This CDR3 is 15 amino acids long. CDR1 is SGHTA, CDR2 FQGNSA, per germline. CDR3 in DNA: TGTGCCAGCAGCTTAGGACAGGGGCGGTACTATGGCTACACCTTC. Residues: CASSLGQGRYYGYTF. The variable domain in full, completed from reference TRBV7-2 and TRBJ1-2, reads GAGVSQSPSNKVTEKGKDVELRCDPISGHTALYWYRQSLGQGLEFLIYFQGNSAPDKSGLPSDRFSAERTGGSVSTLTIQRTQQEDSAVYLCASSLGQGRYYGYTFGSGTRLTVV.

The CDR3 DNA follows: TGTGCCAGCAGCCAAACCCGGACAGTCCAAGAGACCCAGTACTTC. Translation: CASSQTRTVQETQYF. V and J are TRBV16 and TRBJ2-5; a possible D gene is TRBD1 (6 bases). V lost 2 bases, J lost 1 base, and 11 bases lay in between. CDR3 length equals 15 residues. Per the germline V gene, CDR1 is KGHSY and CDR2 is FQNENV.

The chain joins TRBV10-3 to TRBJ2-7; D is unclear. The CDR3 totals 13 residues. V was pared by 2 bases and J by 2 bases, with 7 bases between. From germline, CDR1 is ENHRY and CDR2 SYGVKD. The CDR3 region has the DNA TGTGCCATCAGTGAGACGGTTACCTACGAGCAGTACTTC. Protein: CAISETVTYEQYF.

This chain links TRBV24-1 with TRBJ2-1, with D tentatively TRBD2 (5 bases). Germline lookup yields CDR1 KGHDR and CDR2 SFDVKD. The ends were cut back, 3 bases at V and 0 bases at J, with 11 bases in the middle. There are 16 residues in the CDR3. CDR3 protein: CATSDPLGSSYNEQFF. The CDR3 DNA follows: TGTGCCACCAGTGATCCGTTGGGGAGCTCCTACAATGAGCAGTTCTTC.

The gene calls are TRBV6-5 and TRBJ1-2; D is ambiguous. Germline CDR1 MNHEY, CDR2 SVGAGI. The CDR3 spans 12 residues. V was cut by 3 bases and J by 2 bases, with 4 bases left in between. The CDR3, as DNA: TGTGCCAGCAGTTATTCCAACTATGGCTACACCTTC. Translated: CASSYSNYGYTF.

The rearrangement links TRBV5-6 to TRBJ2-7; maybe TRBD1 (6 bases). Between the trimmed V and J ends, which lost 5 bases and 3 bases, there was a span of 12 bases. This CDR3 comprises 13 residues. Germline V lookup: CDR1 SGHDT, CDR2 YYEEEE. CDR3 bases: TGTGCCAGCAGTCCCACAGGGTTCTACGAGCAGTACTTC. This codes for CASSPTGFYEQYF.

The chain recombines TRBV6-2 or TRBV6-3 with TRBJ1-4; maybe TRBD1 (5 bases). The CDR3 extends over 16 amino acids. V was pared by 2 bases and J by 0 bases, with 10 bases between. Per the germline V gene, CDR1 is MNHEY and CDR2 is SVGEGT. The CDR3 nucleotides are TGTGCCAGCAGTTACCCGGGACTGGCAACTAATGAAAAACTGTTTTTT. It encodes CASSYPGLATNEKLFF.

V and J are TRBV4-2 and TRBJ1-4, with 7 bases identical to TRBD1. The CDR3 length is 18 residues. Germline V CDR1 and CDR2: LGHNA, YNFKEQ. V gave up 5 bases and J gave up 0 bases; unmatched junction bases: 12. CDR3 amino acids: CASSGPPGTAATNEKLFF. CDR3 coding DNA: TGTGCCAGCAGCGGCCCTCCCGGGACAGCTGCAACTAATGAAAAACTGTTTTTT.

V and J are TRBV7-8 and TRBJ2-3; D remains ambiguous. V lost 5 bases to trimming and J lost 2 bases, with 11 bases between them. The CDR3 consists of 14 residues. In germline, CDR1 is SGHVS, CDR2 FQNEAQ. CDR3 coding DNA: TGTGCCAGCAGCCGCCTAGGAATCACAGATACGCAGTATTTT. It is translated as CASSRLGITDTQYF.

This clone was observed once. The chain combines TRBV13 with TRBJ1-5; D not resolved. Per germline, CDR1 PRHDT and CDR2 FYEKMQ (reference sequence). Trimming pared 5 bases from V and 4 bases from J, leaving 9 bases between. This CDR3 has 13 amino acids. CDR3 coding DNA: TGTGCCAGCAGCCTCGAACCGAATCAGCCCCAGCATTTT. Translation gives CASSLEPNQPQHF.

The gene calls are TRBV2 and TRBJ1-6; 10 nucleotides align to TRBD1. There are 14 residues in the CDR3. J lost 5 bases, V lost 6 bases, and 1 base had no gene match. Germline CDR1 reads SNHLY; CDR2 reads FYNNEI. The CDR3 DNA follows: TGTGCCAGCAGGGGACAGGGGAATAATTCACCCCTCCACTTT. Protein product: CASRGQGNNSPLHF.

Comments on this clone: It is likely a read error, because the conserved phenylalanine at the end of the CDR3 is missing. It is unclear where the CDR3 begins or ends on the DNA, so no DNA is shown, and the CDR3 is as TCRdb lists it. The V and J genes are TRBV5-3 and TRBJ1-3. TRBV5-3 is recorded as an ORF, its role being uncertain. Including both end residues, the CDR3 is 9 amino acids long. CDR3 protein: CARAAGEQL.

This chain links TRBV7-8 with TRBJ1-6, with D unclear. Germline V CDR1 and CDR2: SGHVS, FQNEAQ. Trimming took 5 bases from V and 0 from J, leaving 11 bases between them. This CDR3 has 16 amino acids. Here the CDR3 reads CASSPDPSSYNSPLHF. DNA of the CDR3: TGTGCCAGCAGCCCTGACCCGAGCTCCTATAATTCACCCCTCCACTTT.

The rearrangement joins TRBV4-1 to TRBJ2-7; no firm D call. Trimming took off 0 bases at V and 5 bases at J, with 14 bases between the two ends. CDR1 is MGHRA and CDR2 is YSYEKL in the germline V gene. CDR3 size: 15 residues. The CDR3 DNA reads as TGCGCCAGCAGCCAAGATCAACGACCTATCCACGAGCAGTACTTC. It yields the protein CASSQDQRPIHEQYF.

CDR3 sequence reads: CASSRTGDSSGANVLTF. In nucleotides, the CDR3 is TGCGCCAGCAGCCGGACAGGGGACAGCTCTGGGGCCAACGTCCTGACTTTC. The chain employs TRBV5-1 and TRBJ2-6, with TRBD1 identical over 9 bases. The trim removed 4 bases at V and 0 bases at J, leaving 5 bases unmatched. The CDR3 runs to 17 residues. The germline V gene has CDR1 SGHRS and CDR2 YFSETQ.

This clone was recorded a few times. The rearrangement uses TRBV28 and TRBJ2-5, with 8 bases fitting TRBD1. With 8 bases clipped from V and 0 bases from J, the junction kept 2 bases outside the gene matches. CDR3 length equals 13 residues. CDR1 and CDR2 from the germline V gene are MDHEN and SYDVKM. CDR3 DNA: TGTGCCAGCGGACAGGGCAACCAAGAGACCCAGTACTTC. Its translation is CASGQGNQETQYF.

J is TRBJ2-5 and V is TRBV5-1; TRBD2 matches at 14 bases. Germline V gene lookup returns CDR1 SGHRS and CDR2 YFSETQ. The CDR3 has 16 residues. With V trimmed by 4 bases and J by 4 bases, 6 bases remained unmatched. The CDR3 DNA reads as TGCGCCAGCAGCCATGGACTAGCGGGGGGCCGAGAGACCCAGTACTTC. Its protein product is CASSHGLAGGRETQYF.

There are a few counts of this clone. The V gene is TRBV4-1, the J gene TRBJ2-5, with 15 bases fitting TRBD2. In germline, CDR1 is MGHRA, CDR2 YSYEKL. The CDR3 is 16 residues long. V shed 4 bases, J shed 5 bases, and the junction held 5 bases outside the gene matches. CDR3: CASSLGLAGGMETQYF. For the CDR3, the DNA is TGCGCCAGCAGCCTGGGACTAGCGGGAGGAATGGAGACCCAGTACTTC.

This chain connects TRBV18 to TRBJ1-5, with D possibly being TRBD1 (5 bases). The CDR3 runs to 13 residues. Deletions cut 5 bases from V and 3 bases from J, with 8 bases between. Germline values: CDR1 KGHSH, CDR2 LQKENI. The CDR3 loop reads CASSGTINQPQHF. The CDR3 DNA is TGTGCCAGCTCAGGGACTATCAATCAGCCCCAGCATTTT.

The chain links TRBV30 to TRBJ1-6; D is ambiguous. The V end lost 3 bases, the J end lost 9 bases, and 18 bases lay between the germline ends. Germline V lookup: CDR1 GTSNPN, CDR2 SVGIG (reference sequence). This CDR3 is 15 amino acids long. The CDR3: CAWSPPGTLGSPLHF. For the CDR3, the DNA is TGTGCCTGGAGCCCACCCGGCACTTTGGGTTCACCCCTCCACTTT.

This chain joins TRBV19 and TRBJ2-7; D unresolved. V lost 0 bases to trimming and J lost 1 base, with 7 bases between them. This CDR3 is built from 14 residues. Germline CDR1 and CDR2: LNHDA and SQIVND (reference sequence). This chain's CDR3 is CASSIDDPSYEQYF. The DNA for the CDR3 is TGTGCCAGTAGTATAGATGATCCATCCTACGAGCAGTACTTC.

This clone has just a few counts. The V call is TRBV10-2, the J call TRBJ1-5; 9 nucleotides line up with TRBD1. The germline CDR1 and CDR2 sequences are WSHSY and SAAADI. The CDR3 contains 13 residues. The junction had 2 bases not matched to a gene; V was cut back by 4 bases and J by 7 bases. CDR3 in DNA: TGCGCCAGCAGTGGGGACAGGGCGCAGCCCCAGCATTTT. It is translated as CASSGDRAQPQHF.

The gene calls are TRBV7-9 and TRBJ2-2; D uncertain. V dropped 3 bases and J dropped 5 bases, with 13 bases sitting between them. The CDR3 loop spans 15 amino acids. Germline-derived CDR1 and CDR2 are SEHNR and FQNEAQ (reference sequence). The chain's CDR3 is CASSLILVATGELFF. CDR3 nucleotide sequence: TGTGCCAGCAGCTTGATCTTAGTAGCAACCGGGGAGCTGTTTTTT.

V gene TRBV3-1 (or the pseudogene TRBV3-2) combines with J gene TRBJ1-2; no firm D call. The germline V and J ends were trimmed by 4 bases and 4 bases, with 22 bases remaining between them. Germline V gene data show CDR1 as LGHDT and CDR2 as YNNKEL (reference sequence). The CDR3 is made up of 17 amino acids. Here the CDR3 reads CASSPLLFPTSRYGYTF. CDR3 coding DNA: TGTGCCAGCAGCCCCTTATTATTCCCCACAAGTCGCTATGGCTACACCTTC.

The rearrangement uses TRBV5-4 and TRBJ2-1, with TRBD2 matching over 16 bases. The CDR3 covers 19 residues. The ends lost 0 bases at V and 0 bases at J; junction bases unmatched: 3. The V gene's germline CDR1 is SGHNT and CDR2 YYREEE (reference sequence). The DNA of the CDR3 is TGTGCCAGCAGCTTGGCCGGGACTAGCGGGGGGGGCTCCTACAATGAGCAGTTCTTC. Its translation is CASSLAGTSGGGSYNEQFF.

The V gene is TRBV30, the J gene TRBJ1-3; D uncertain. Trimming removed 4 bases from V and 0 bases from J, with 7 bases in between. CDR3 size: 13 residues. Germline values: CDR1 GTSNPN, CDR2 SVGIG (reference sequence). Here the CDR3 reads CAWTLGSGNTIYF. The CDR3 coding sequence is TGTGCCTGGACTCTTGGCTCTGGAAACACCATATATTTT.

V is TRBV12-3 or TRBV12-4 and J is TRBJ2-5; D not resolved. The CDR3 length is 12 residues. V was trimmed by 0 bases and J by 5 bases, leaving 4 bases between them. The CDR3 sequence is CASSLAWETQYF. The CDR3 DNA reads TGTGCCAGCAGTTTAGCGTGGGAGACCCAGTACTTC.

The chain employs TRBV6-5 and TRBJ1-2, with a possible D match to TRBD1 (5 bases). The length of the CDR3 is 12 residues. The germline V gene has CDR1 MNHEY and CDR2 SVGAGI. Trimming stripped 4 bases from V and 4 bases from J, with 7 bases between. The CDR3 bases are TGTGCCAGCAGTTCAGGGAGCTATGGCTACACCTTC. The encoded protein is CASSSGSYGYTF.

The rearrangement joins TRBV30 to TRBJ2-3; D not certain. V lost 0 bases and J lost 10, with 8 bases in between. This CDR3 has 11 amino acids. Germline CDR1 is GTSNPN and CDR2 is SVGIG (reference sequence). CDR3 DNA: TGTGCCTGGAGTGTAGGTAGTGCGCAGTATTTT. As protein: CAWSVGSAQYF.